This TCR beta chain was recorded in a study of blood T cell repertoires in COVID-19. Study details: Whether acute or convalescent, the COVID-19 samples came from the United States, Italy and Spain. From T cells, B-cell-depleted T cells, or PBMCs came the material, which was cDNA or gDNA.

Per germline, CDR1 SGHVS and CDR2 FNYEAQ. There are 17 residues in the CDR3. The ends lost 2 bases at V and 5 bases at J; junction bases unmatched: 13. Original processing notes: Estimates of nucleated cell counts were drawn from the amplification of reference gene primers. Data came from immunoSEQ multiplex PCR; TCRdb stores just in-frame clones and leaves some out. The V and J calls and the clone size are those of that table, but D and trimming were determined from the DNA. The data show 250,000 to 300,000 clones, with about 86% seen just once and 3.5% to 4% held by the top ten. The chain has TRBV7-6 and TRBJ2-5; 8 bases are shared with TRBD1. The origin of this receptor is a man between 18 and 35 years old with active or convalescent COVID-19. Sequencing was performed on peripheral blood. The CDR3 region has the DNA TGTGCCAGCAGCTTATTAGCCGGACAGGGCGCCTGGGAGACCCAGTACTTC. Encoded protein: CASSLLAGQGAWETQYF.